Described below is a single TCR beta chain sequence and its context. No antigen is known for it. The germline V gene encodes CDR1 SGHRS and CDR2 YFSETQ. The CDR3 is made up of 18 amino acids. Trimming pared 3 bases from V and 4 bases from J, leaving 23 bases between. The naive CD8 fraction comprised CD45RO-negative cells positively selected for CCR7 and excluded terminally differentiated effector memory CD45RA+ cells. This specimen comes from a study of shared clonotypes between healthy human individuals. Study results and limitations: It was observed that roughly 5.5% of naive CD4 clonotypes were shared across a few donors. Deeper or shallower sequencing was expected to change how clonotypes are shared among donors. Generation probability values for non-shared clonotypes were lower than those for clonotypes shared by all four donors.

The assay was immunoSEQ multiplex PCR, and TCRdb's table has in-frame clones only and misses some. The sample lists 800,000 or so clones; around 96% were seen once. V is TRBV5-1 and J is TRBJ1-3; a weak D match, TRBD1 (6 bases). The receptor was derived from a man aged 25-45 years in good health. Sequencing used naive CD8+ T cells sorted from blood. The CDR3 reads CASSWENQGIHAGNTIYF. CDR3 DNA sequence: TGCGCCAGCAGCTGGGAAAATCAGGGGATTCATGCGGGAAACACCATATATTTT.